This TCR beta chain was documented in a study of lymphopenia after photon versus proton radiotherapy. The ends lost 2 bases at V and 6 bases at J; junction bases unmatched: 20. Germline CDR1 reads GTSNPN; CDR2 reads SVGIG (reference sequence). This CDR3 is built from 18 residues. The method was immunoSEQ multiplex PCR; TCRdb's version includes in-frame clones alone and lacks a portion of them. The sample comprises some 14,000 clones, 82% of which are singletons, and 27% rests with the top ten. The chain links TRBV30 to TRBJ1-2; 8 nucleotides align to TRBD1. The sequence derives from a man in his forties or fifties with gastric cancer. The sample in question was peripheral blood, obtained from a patient treated with photon-based radiotherapy. The CDR3 DNA reads TGTGCCTGGAGTACATGGGGCTTACGACAGGGGCGGAATCATGGCTACACCTTC. It yields the protein CAWSTWGLRQGRNHGYTF.